This is a list of T cell receptor beta chains from one sample in a study of CD8+ T cells in alopecia areata. Method: immunoSEQ multiplex PCR; TCRdb's copy keeps in-frame clones and lacks some. The sample comprises 150,000 to 200,000 clones, 50% to 70% of which are singletons, and 1.3% rests with the top ten. The sequencing here drew on CD4+ T cells sorted from blood, taken between weeks 49 and 50, from a patient treated with tofacitinib. These receptors were taken from a human donor with alopecia areata. The CDR3 runs from the conserved cysteine through the conserved F or W. D genes are given only for firm matches. Expanded clones are given a class, and other clones once, few, many or no size at all.

CDR3 DNA,CDR3 protein,V gene,D gene,clone size,J gene
TGTGCCAGCAGTAAGAACACTGAAGCTTTCTTT,CASSKNTEAFF,TRBV6-1,.,.,TRBJ1-1
TGCAGCGTTGATGGTGAGGGGGCTCAAGAGACCCAGTACTTC,CSVDGEGAQETQYF,TRBV29-1,TRBD1,.,TRBJ2-5
TGTGCCAGCAGCACAGGGACAGCCGGGGGCATGAACACTGAAGCTTTCTTT,CASSTGTAGGMNTEAFF,TRBV9,TRBD1,once,TRBJ1-1
TGTGCCAGCAGCTTCGCGGGATCGGATGGGGAGCAGTACTTC,CASSFAGSDGEQYF,TRBV7-9,.,.,TRBJ2-7
TGTGCCTGGAGTGGGGGAGGGAAGGATGAAAAACTGTTTTTT,CAWSGGGKDEKLFF,TRBV30,.,once,TRBJ1-4
TGCAGCGCGCGGGGAGGGGGAAGGGAGACCCAGTACTTC,CSARGGGRETQYF,TRBV29-1,.,few,TRBJ2-5
TGTGCCAGCAGTCAGAGCGGGGGCCGGGCCAATGAGCAGTTCTTC,CASSQSGGRANEQFF,TRBV27,TRBD2,.,TRBJ2-1
TGTGCCAGCAGCTCTAGACAAGAATTCCAAGAGACCCAGTACTTC,CASSSRQEFQETQYF,TRBV11-2,.,.,TRBJ2-5
TGCAGCGTTGGAGGACGACAGCTCCAAGAGACCCAGTACTTC,CSVGGRQLQETQYF,TRBV29-1,.,few,TRBJ2-5
TGTGCCATCAGTCCGGGTGGGGAGGGAAACATTCAGTACTTC,CAISPGGEGNIQYF,TRBV10-3,TRBD2,.,TRBJ2-4
TGTGCCAGCAGTTTAACGGCAGGGAAGGGAGATACGCAGTATTTT,CASSLTAGKGDTQYF,TRBV27,.,.,TRBJ2-3
TGTGCCAGCAGTGAAGAGTGGTACGAGCAGTACTTC,CASSEEWYEQYF,TRBV2,.,.,TRBJ2-7
TGTGCCAGCAGCTTAGGTGCTAGCGGACCCCATGAGCAGTTCTTC,CASSLGASGPHEQFF,TRBV7-8,TRBD2,few,TRBJ2-1
TGCAGCGTTCCCGGCGAGTTCGGAAAACTGTTTTTT,CSVPGEFGKLFF,TRBV29-1,.,.,TRBJ1-4
TGTGCCAGCAGCCGAGAGACAACTAATGAAAAACTGTTTTTT,CASSRETTNEKLFF,TRBV5-5,.,.,TRBJ1-4
TGCAGCGTTGTAACGACCGCCGAGCAGTTCTTC,CSVVTTAEQFF,TRBV29-1,.,.,TRBJ2-1
TGTGCCAGCAGCTCTCCGGACAGCGGATATAATGAAAAACTGTTTTTT,CASSSPDSGYNEKLFF,TRBV14,.,.,TRBJ1-4
TGCAGCGTTTTCGGACGTCTGGACGCGGAGACCCAGTACTTC,CSVFGRLDAETQYF,TRBV29-1,.,few,TRBJ2-5
TGTGCCTGGAGACACTTGAACACTGAAGCTTTCTTT,CAWRHLNTEAFF,TRBV30,.,.,TRBJ1-1
TGTGCCATCAGTGCAGCCGAGACCCAGTACTTC,CAISAAETQYF,TRBV10-3,.,few,TRBJ2-5
TGTGCTAGTGGTTTGGTACTAGGAGGAGGAGGAGAGACCCAGTACTTC,CASGLVLGGGGETQYF,TRBV12-5,.,.,TRBJ2-5
TGTGCCAGCAGCCTGGGACAGGCCACCGGGGAGCTGTTTTTT,CASSLGQATGELFF,TRBV7-2,TRBD1,.,TRBJ2-2
TGCAGCGTTTTCCCGGGCACCGGGGAGCTGTTTTTT,CSVFPGTGELFF,TRBV29-1,.,.,TRBJ2-2
TGCAGCGTCAGAGGGCCGATCTTTGAAGCTTTCTTT,CSVRGPIFEAFF,TRBV29-1,.,.,TRBJ1-1